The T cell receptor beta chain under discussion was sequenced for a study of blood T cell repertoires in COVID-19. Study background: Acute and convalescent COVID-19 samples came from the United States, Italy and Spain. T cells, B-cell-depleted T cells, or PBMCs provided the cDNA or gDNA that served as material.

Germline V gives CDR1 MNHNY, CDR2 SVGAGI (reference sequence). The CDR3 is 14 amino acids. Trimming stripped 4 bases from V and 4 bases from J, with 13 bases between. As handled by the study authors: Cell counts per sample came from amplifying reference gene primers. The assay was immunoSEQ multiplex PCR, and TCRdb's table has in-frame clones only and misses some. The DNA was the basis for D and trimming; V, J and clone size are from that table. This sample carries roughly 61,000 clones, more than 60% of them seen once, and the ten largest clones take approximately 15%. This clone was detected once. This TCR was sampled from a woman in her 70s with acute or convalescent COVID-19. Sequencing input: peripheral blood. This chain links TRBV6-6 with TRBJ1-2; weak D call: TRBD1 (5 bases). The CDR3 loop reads CASSSGQGGYGYTF. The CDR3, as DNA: TGTGCCAGCAGTTCCGGGCAGGGTGGCTATGGCTACACCTTC.